This T cell receptor beta chain was captured by sequencing in a study of T cells in Graves' hyperthyroidism and ophthalmopathy. The TCR beta CDR3 regions underwent amplification using RNA transcripts as the source. Initially, a first-round RT-PCR of the TCR CDR3 employed the HTBI primer set. Each CDR3 protein is one row after TCRdb ran MiXCR on the multiplex PCR reads. This sample has about 180,000 distinct CDR3 sequences, with approximately 15% found just once. This CDR3 spans 14 amino acids. V lost 3 bases, J lost 0 bases, and 3 bases lay in between. CDR1 is MNHEY and CDR2 is SMNVEV in the germline V gene (reference sequence).

Sequences were obtained from blood. The TCR comes from a woman aged 45-60 years with Graves' hyperthyroidism. This rearrangement joins TRBV27 to TRBJ2-6; no clear D. CDR3 DNA sequence: TGTGCCAGCAGTTTCAGCTCTGGGGCCAACGTCCTGACTTTC. Its protein product is CASSFSSGANVLTF.